Shown below are 21 T cell receptor beta chains from a single sample sequenced in a study of blood T cell repertoires in COVID-19. Assay used: immunoSEQ multiplex PCR; TCRdb lists only in-frame clones, some missing. In the table there are 250,000 to 350,000 clones, around 85% of which are singletons. The sample taken for sequencing was PBMCs or T cells enriched from blood (not recorded which). Source of these receptors: a woman aged 50 to 65 who had recovered from COVID-19.

This rearrangement joins TRBV5-4 to TRBJ1-3, with D perhaps matching TRBD1 (6 bases). Trimming took off 5 bases at V and 0 bases at J, with 9 bases between the two ends. CDR1 is SGHNT and CDR2 is YYREEE in the germline V gene (reference sequence). This CDR3 contains 14 residues. The CDR3 DNA follows: TGTGCCAGCAGACAGGACAGCTCTGGAAACACCATATATTTT. It codes for CASRQDSSGNTIYF.

The rearrangement joins TRBV7-9 to TRBJ2-7; D might be TRBD2 (6 bases). Germline V gives CDR1 SEHNR, CDR2 FQNEAQ (reference sequence). The CDR3 contains 16 residues. Trimming left V 4 bases short and J 2 bases short, with 18 bases between. The CDR3: CASSSRIAEATYEQYF. The DNA of the CDR3 is TGTGCCAGCAGCTCCCGAATAGCGGAGGCTACCTACGAGCAGTACTTC.

The V call is TRBV18, the J call TRBJ1-2; 8 bases are shared with TRBD1. The CDR3 runs to 12 residues. Germline trimming cut 3 bases from V and 11 bases from J; bases unmatched to any gene: 5. Germline CDR1 and CDR2: KGHSH and LQKENI. The CDR3 is CASSPGTGQYTF. The CDR3, as DNA: TGTGCCAGCTCACCCGGGACAGGACAATACACCTTC.

This clone showed up many times. The chain combines TRBV30 with TRBJ1-5; D is possibly TRBD1 (5 bases). Germline CDR1 is GTSNPN and CDR2 is SVGIG (reference sequence). CDR3 length: 14 residues. The V gene lost 3 bases and the J gene lost 4 bases, with 13 bases spanning the gap. The CDR3 spells CAWSGGRYNQPQHF. The DNA for the CDR3 is TGTGCCTGGAGCGGGGGGAGGTATAATCAGCCCCAGCATTTT.

The rearrangement uses TRBV4-1 and TRBJ2-6; possible D gene TRBD2, 6 bases. The CDR3 has 16 residues. Germline V gene data show CDR1 as MGHRA and CDR2 as YSYEKL. V lost 11 bases, J lost 1 base, and 18 bases lay in between. Written as DNA, the CDR3 is TGCGCCTCAACCTCGGGGGAAGGTTCTGGGGCCAACGTCCTGACTTTC. This encodes CASTSGEGSGANVLTF.

V is TRBV4-3 and J is TRBJ2-3; 8 nucleotides agree with TRBD2. CDR1 is LGHNA and CDR2 is YSLEER in the germline V gene. The CDR3 loop spans 16 amino acids. V shed 4 bases, J shed 4 bases, and the junction held 10 bases outside the gene matches. CDR3 sequence: CASSRETSAVPDTQYF. DNA of the CDR3: TGCGCCAGCAGCCGAGAGACTAGCGCGGTCCCAGATACGCAGTATTTT.

The V and J genes are TRBV12-3 or TRBV12-4 and TRBJ2-4; 9 nucleotides line up with TRBD1. V shed 6 bases and J 8 bases; nucleotides not matched to a gene: 5. The CDR3 is 13 residues long. This CDR3 reads CASREWTGDIQYF. The DNA for the CDR3 is TGTGCCAGCAGGGAATGGACAGGGGACATTCAGTACTTC.

The chain couples TRBV18 to TRBJ2-2; possible D gene TRBD2, 5 bases. Trimming cost V 5 bases and J 6 bases, with 13 bases left between them. The germline V gene has CDR1 KGHSH and CDR2 LQKENI. The CDR3 runs to 14 residues. The CDR3, as DNA: TGTGCCAGCTCAAAAGCCCCCGGGGCCGGGGAGCTGTTTTTT. Residues: CASSKAPGAGELFF.

The CDR3 reads CASSLAGSDSYEQYF. In DNA, the CDR3 is TGTGCCAGCAGCTTAGCTGGCAGCGACAGCTACGAGCAGTACTTC. The chain couples TRBV11-2 to TRBJ2-7, with D possibly TRBD1 on 5 matching bases. The CDR3 spans 15 residues. The germline V gene encodes CDR1 SGHAT and CDR2 FQNNGV. V was cut by 1 base and J by 3 bases, with 13 bases left in between.

This clone was observed a few times. The gene calls are TRBV6-4 and TRBJ1-1; TRBD1 is a possible D gene (5 bases). The ends were cut back, 1 base at V and 5 bases at J, with 14 bases in the middle. In germline, CDR1 is MRHNA, CDR2 SNTAGT. CDR3 size: 15 residues. This CDR3 reads CASSDYGGGRTEAFF. CDR3 coding DNA: TGTGCCAGCAGTGACTACGGGGGAGGGAGGACTGAAGCTTTCTTT.

J is TRBJ2-2 and V is TRBV5-4; 7 positions match TRBD1. The V gene end was trimmed by 0 bases and the J gene end by 4 bases; junction bases not matched to a gene: 3. CDR3 length: 15 residues. Germline V lookup: CDR1 SGHNT, CDR2 YYREEE (reference sequence). The CDR3 spells CASSLAAGGTGELFF. As DNA, the CDR3 is TGTGCCAGCAGCTTGGCCGCAGGGGGCACCGGGGAGCTGTTTTTT. The variable domain in full, with the rest retrieved from reference TRBV5-4 and TRBJ2-2, is ETGVTQSPTHLIKTRGQQVTLRCSSQSGHNTVSWYQQALGQGPQFIFQYYREEENGRGNFPPRFSGLQFPNYSSELNVNALELDDSALYLCASSLAAGGTGELFFGEGSRLTVL.

As for this clone: Other DNA sequences in the sample encode the same CDR3. The genes are TRBV19 and TRBJ1-1; D is perhaps TRBD1 (6 bases). The germline CDR1 and CDR2 sequences are LNHDA and SQIVND (reference sequence). The CDR3 extends over 13 amino acids. Trimming cost V 8 bases and J 1 base, with 11 bases left between them. The CDR3 reads CASSGQSNTEAFF. The CDR3 coding sequence is TGTGCCAGTTCAGGACAGTCGAACACTGAAGCTTTCTTT.

This chain joins TRBV9 and TRBJ2-1; 12 nucleotides match TRBD2. There are 17 residues in the CDR3. Germline CDR1 reads SGDLS; CDR2 reads YYNGEE. J lost 8 bases, V lost 4 bases, and 13 bases had no gene match. The CDR3 sequence: CASSTLTSGSLFDEQFF. CDR3 sequence (DNA): TGTGCCAGCAGCACCCTGACTAGCGGGAGCTTGTTCGATGAGCAGTTCTTC.

This clone was counted once. The J gene is TRBJ1-2, the V gene TRBV5-1, with D maybe TRBD1 (6 bases). Per the germline V gene, CDR1 is SGHRS and CDR2 is YFSETQ. The CDR3 is 15 amino acids. V was trimmed by 1 base and J by 6 bases, leaving 16 bases between them. The DNA of the CDR3 is TGCGCCAGCAGCTTGCCAGCCACAGGGATGGATGGCTACACCTTC. The encoded protein is CASSLPATGMDGYTF. Looking up the rest from reference TRBV5-1 and TRBJ1-2 gives the full variable domain: KAGVTQTPRYLIKTRGQQVTLSCSPISGHRSVSWYQQTPGQGLQFLFEYFSETQRNKGNFPGRFSGRQFSNSRSEMNVSTLELGDSALYLCASSLPATGMDGYTFGSGTRLTVV.

For this clone: This CDR3 is also generated by other DNA sequences in the sample. The chain recombines TRBV19 with TRBJ2-7; 12 nucleotides match TRBD2. Germline lookup yields CDR1 LNHDA and CDR2 SQIVND (reference sequence). The V segment lost 4 bases and the J segment 3 bases; nucleotides outside the gene matches: 1. CDR3 length: 14 amino acids. In nucleotides, the CDR3 is TGTGCCAGTAGTACGACTAGCGGGAGCTACGAGCAGTACTTC. Its protein is CASSTTSGSYEQYF.

On this clone itself: Within the sample, other DNA sequences also encode this same CDR3. The CDR3 is CASSLQGAGTEAFF. In nucleotides, the CDR3 is TGCGCCAGCAGCTTGCAGGGGGCGGGAACTGAAGCTTTCTTT. The V and J genes are TRBV5-1 and TRBJ1-1; TRBD1 matches at 8 bases. The V and J ends lost 1 base and 5 bases, in that order; junction bases with no gene match: 4. This CDR3 is built from 14 residues. Germline V gene sequence: CDR1 SGHRS, CDR2 YFSETQ. Combining the CDR3 with reference TRBV5-1 and TRBJ1-1 gives the whole variable domain KAGVTQTPRYLIKTRGQQVTLSCSPISGHRSVSWYQQTPGQGLQFLFEYFSETQRNKGNFPGRFSGRQFSNSRSEMNVSTLELGDSALYLCASSLQGAGTEAFFGQGTRLTVV.

V is TRBV7-8 and J is TRBJ2-7; unclear D gene. The CDR3 is made up of 14 amino acids. V dropped 5 bases and J dropped 3 bases, with 14 bases sitting between them. Per germline, CDR1 SGHVS and CDR2 FQNEAQ. CDR3 protein: CASSPPGLNYEQYF. CDR3 DNA: TGTGCCAGCAGCCCTCCGGGTCTGAACTACGAGCAGTACTTC.

The chain employs TRBV21-1 and TRBJ2-1; the listed D gene, TRBD2, was not tested against the DNA. TRBV21-1 is a known pseudogene. The CDR3 length is 16 residues. The CDR3 here is CASSKDSVSSYNEQFF. DNA of the CDR3: TGTGCCAGCAGCAAAGATTCGGTTAGCTCCTACAATGAGCAGTTCTTC.

The V and J genes are TRBV5-4 and TRBJ2-5; D is undetermined. The CDR3 spans 14 residues. Germline V gives CDR1 SGHNT, CDR2 YYREEE (reference sequence). The V gene lost 1 base and the J gene lost 7 bases, with 14 bases spanning the gap. The CDR3 bases are TGTGCCAGCAGCTTGTCCTCGCGAACGGGGACCCAGTACTTC. Its translation: CASSLSSRTGTQYF.

The V call is TRBV6-5, the J call TRBJ1-6, with D possibly TRBD1 on 5 matching bases. Trimming pared 8 bases from V and 8 bases from J, leaving 10 bases between. Germline assignment: CDR1 MNHEY and CDR2 SVGAGI. CDR3 length: 12 amino acids. This chain's CDR3 is CASRGGDSPLHF. The CDR3 nucleotides read TGTGCCAGCCGGGGGGGAGATTCACCCCTCCACTTT.

The V gene is TRBV13, the J gene TRBJ2-7; D not certain. The CDR3 length is 12 residues. V lost 2 bases to trimming and J lost 0 bases, with 2 bases between them. The V gene's germline CDR1 is PRHDT and CDR2 FYEKMQ (reference sequence). The CDR3 bases are TGTGCCAGCAGCTTATACTCCTACGAGCAGTACTTC. It codes for CASSLYSYEQYF.